Listed here are 21 T cell receptor beta chains from one sample, sequenced in a study of blood T cell repertoires in COVID-19. Method: immunoSEQ multiplex PCR; TCRdb's copy keeps in-frame clones and lacks some. The sample has 15,000 or so clones, about 91% seen once. Sequencing was carried out using peripheral blood. Receptors originate from a human donor in a cohort sampled during active COVID-19.

The chain couples TRBV15 to TRBJ2-7; 7 nucleotides line up with TRBD1. The CDR3 has 16 residues. Germline-derived CDR1 and CDR2 are LNHNV and YYDKDF (reference sequence). V was pared by 3 bases and J by 0 bases, with 8 bases of the junction left unmatched. CDR3 nucleotide sequence: TGTGCCACCAGCAGGTTACAGGGGCCCCGCTCCTACGAGCAGTACTTC. Its translation is CATSRLQGPRSYEQYF.

The chain joins TRBV27 to TRBJ2-3, with 9 bases fitting TRBD2. The V gene end was trimmed by 5 bases and the J gene end by 0 bases; junction bases not matched to a gene: 15. In germline, CDR1 is MNHEY, CDR2 SMNVEV (reference sequence). This CDR3 is 19 amino acids long. CDR3 residues: CASSPRGLVAGVSTDTQYF. The CDR3 DNA is TGTGCCAGCAGTCCACGTGGTCTGGTAGCGGGAGTAAGCACAGATACGCAGTATTTT.

The CDR3 DNA is TGTGCCAGCAGTGATAGGCCCCCAGCGTATGGCTACACCTTC. Amino acid sequence: CASSDRPPAYGYTF. This chain links TRBV2 with TRBJ1-2, with no clear D. Germline V gene lookup returns CDR1 SNHLY and CDR2 FYNNEI. The CDR3 has 14 residues. Trimming took off 3 bases at V and 5 bases at J, with 13 bases between the two ends.

The rearrangement uses TRBV19 and TRBJ2-2, with D perhaps TRBD2 (6 bases). Germline V gives CDR1 LNHDA, CDR2 SQIVND (reference sequence). This CDR3 is 16 amino acids long. The V gene lost 5 bases and the J gene lost 0 bases, with 13 bases spanning the gap. CDR3 sequence reads: CASSSSGLPNTGELFF. Here the CDR3 DNA reads TGTGCCAGTAGTTCCTCAGGACTACCGAACACCGGGGAGCTGTTTTTT.

V and J are TRBV27 and TRBJ2-3; 9 nucleotides align to TRBD2. The CDR3 loop spans 15 amino acids. V shed 6 bases, J shed 4 bases, and the junction held 8 bases outside the gene matches. CDR1 is MNHEY, CDR2 SMNVEV, per germline (reference sequence). The CDR3 loop reads CASRESGRIADTQYF. The CDR3 bases are TGTGCCAGCAGGGAAAGCGGGAGGATTGCAGATACGCAGTATTTT.

The CDR3 is CAISEATGAWNIQYF. The CDR3 nucleotides are TGTGCCATCAGTGAAGCGACAGGGGCTTGGAACATTCAGTACTTC. The chain employs TRBV10-3 and TRBJ2-4; 8 bases are a match to TRBD1. The CDR3 is 15 amino acids. Germline V CDR1 and CDR2: ENHRY, SYGVKD. The J segment lost 7 bases and the V segment lost 3 bases, leaving 8 bases of the junction unmatched.

The chain carries TRBV7-6 and TRBJ2-7; TRBD1 is a possible D gene (5 bases). In germline, CDR1 is SGHVS, CDR2 FNYEAQ. CDR3 length: 14 amino acids. With 3 bases removed from V and 5 bases from J, the gap between germline ends came to 14 bases. The CDR3 sequence is CASSFAHQGDEQYF. In nucleotides, the CDR3 is TGTGCCAGCAGCTTTGCGCACCAAGGGGACGAGCAGTACTTC. The full variable domain, completed using reference TRBV7-6 and TRBJ2-7, is GAGVSQSPRYKVTKRGQDVALRCDPISGHVSLYWYRQALGQGPEFLTYFNYEAQQDKSGLPNDRFSAERPEGSISTLTIQRTEQRDSAMYRCASSFAHQGDEQYFGPGTRLTVT.

This chain joins TRBV28 and TRBJ2-1; no reliable D call. V lost 5 bases and J lost 4, with 12 bases in between. The length of the CDR3 is 14 residues. Per germline, CDR1 MDHEN and CDR2 SYDVKM. This CDR3 reads CASSPPEPYNEQFF. The CDR3 DNA sequence: TGTGCCAGCAGTCCACCTGAGCCGTACAATGAGCAGTTCTTC.

The count of this clone is one. The CDR3 spells CASSVREGNTGELFF. Written as DNA, the CDR3 is TGCGCCAGCAGCGTTCGGGAGGGAAACACCGGGGAGCTGTTTTTT. The chain recombines TRBV5-1 with TRBJ2-2; 8 nucleotides match TRBD2. The CDR3 spans 15 residues. Germline lookup yields CDR1 SGHRS and CDR2 YFSETQ. After removal of 4 bases from V and 2 bases from J, the junction contained 4 bases not matched to a gene. The whole variable domain, remainder taken from reference TRBV5-1 and TRBJ2-2, is KAGVTQTPRYLIKTRGQQVTLSCSPISGHRSVSWYQQTPGQGLQFLFEYFSETQRNKGNFPGRFSGRQFSNSRSEMNVSTLELGDSALYLCASSVREGNTGELFFGEGSRLTVL.

This clone was detected a few times. CDR3 amino acids: CATSESSGTYEQYF. The CDR3, as DNA: TGTGCCACCAGTGAGTCCAGCGGGACCTACGAGCAGTACTTC. This chain links TRBV24-1 with TRBJ2-7; TRBD2 matches 7 bases. From germline, CDR1 is KGHDR and CDR2 SFDVKD. V shed 4 bases, J shed 2 bases, and the junction held 4 bases outside the gene matches. The CDR3 loop spans 14 amino acids.

V gene TRBV12-5 combines with J gene TRBJ2-5; a weak D match, TRBD1 (5 bases). This CDR3 has 13 amino acids. V lost 6 bases to trimming and J lost 4 bases, with 12 bases between them. Germline-derived CDR1 and CDR2 are LGHNT and FRNRAP. The CDR3 sequence: CASGKNRGETQYF. The CDR3 DNA follows: TGTGCTAGTGGGAAAAATAGGGGAGAGACCCAGTACTTC.

The chain combines TRBV18 with TRBJ2-2; no clear D gene. Germline V gene sequence: CDR1 KGHSH, CDR2 LQKENI. V shed 1 base and J shed 2 bases, with 11 bases lying between them. The CDR3 has 16 residues. The CDR3 reads CASSPLTITNTGELFF. As DNA, the CDR3 is TGTGCCAGCTCACCACTAACTATTACAAACACCGGGGAGCTGTTTTTT.

The V call is TRBV19, the J call TRBJ2-1; TRBD1 is a possible D gene (5 bases). CDR1 is LNHDA and CDR2 is SQIVND in the germline V gene (reference sequence). The CDR3 length is 13 residues. Trimming took 6 bases from V and 6 from J, leaving 12 bases between them. CDR3 coding DNA: TGTGCCAGTAGGAACAGGTCACCCAATGAGCAGTTCTTC. Its protein is CASRNRSPNEQFF.

V gene TRBV28 combines with J gene TRBJ2-3, with D possibly being TRBD2 (5 bases). The germline gives CDR1 MDHEN, CDR2 SYDVKM. CDR3 length: 14 amino acids. V lost 3 bases and J 2 bases, leaving 9 bases between the germline ends. The CDR3 spells CASSLSGVTDTQYF. DNA of the CDR3: TGTGCCAGCAGTTTGAGCGGTGTCACAGATACGCAGTATTTT.

The chain carries TRBV7-9 and TRBJ1-5; D may be TRBD1 (5 bases). Germline CDR1 and CDR2: SEHNR and FQNEAQ (reference sequence). The V gene lost 3 bases and the J gene lost 5 bases, with 17 bases spanning the gap. This CDR3 is 16 amino acids long. The CDR3 spells CASSFGGQGKHQPQHF. The CDR3 coding sequence is TGTGCCAGCAGCTTCGGTGGGCAGGGTAAACATCAGCCCCAGCATTTT.

The chain has TRBV6-5 and TRBJ1-4, with D maybe TRBD1 (5 bases). Trimming took off 8 bases at V and 10 bases at J, with 17 bases between the two ends. The CDR3 length is 13 residues. Germline V gene lookup returns CDR1 MNHEY and CDR2 SVGAGI. This CDR3 is CASQAGEGGKLFF. The DNA of the CDR3 is TGTGCCAGCCAAGCGGGGGAGGGAGGAAAACTGTTTTTT.

This clone showed up just a few times. The CDR3 DNA reads TGCAGCGCCACAGAGAGCAGCGGGGATACGCAGTATTTT. Translation gives CSATESSGDTQYF. The rearrangement uses TRBV29-1 and TRBJ2-3; maybe TRBD2 (6 bases). This CDR3 has 13 amino acids. Germline CDR1 reads SQVTM; CDR2 reads ANQGSEA. The V end lost 7 bases, the J end lost 6 bases, and 17 bases lay between the germline ends.

The V gene is TRBV6-6, the J gene TRBJ2-7, with 10 bases lining up with TRBD2. The CDR3 has 14 residues. In germline, CDR1 is MNHNY, CDR2 SVGAGI (reference sequence). J gave up 4 bases and V 5 bases, and 5 bases lay outside the gene matches. The CDR3 protein is CASSGAGGGYEQYF. In DNA, the CDR3 is TGTGCCAGCAGTGGAGCGGGAGGGGGGTACGAGCAGTACTTC.

This clone was detected once. The rearrangement joins TRBV27 to TRBJ1-2, with D unclear. The V end was cut by 6 bases, the J end by 6 bases, with 8 bases between. CDR3 length equals 11 residues. The germline V gene has CDR1 MNHEY and CDR2 SMNVEV (reference sequence). CDR3 bases: TGTGCCAGCAGCCGCGGGCATGGCTACACCTTC. It codes for CASSRGHGYTF.

The chain is built from TRBV28 and TRBJ2-7; 10 bases line up with TRBD1. Germline V CDR1 and CDR2: MDHEN, SYDVKM. The V segment lost 6 bases and the J segment 1 base; nucleotides outside the gene matches: 6. The CDR3 runs 15 residues. CDR3 sequence (DNA): TGTGCCAGCAGGGGAGGGACAGGGGCGTCCTACGAGCAGTACTTC. Translation: CASRGGTGASYEQYF. The entire variable domain, with the rest obtained from reference TRBV28 and TRBJ2-7, is as follows: DVKVTQSSRYLVKRTGEKVFLECVQDMDHENMFWYRQDPGLGLRLIYFSYDVKMKEKGDIPEGYSVSREKKERFSLILESASTNQTSMYLCASRGGTGASYEQYFGPGTRLTVT.

This chain connects TRBV5-6 to TRBJ2-7; a weak D match, TRBD2 (5 bases). The CDR3 sequence is 15 residues long. The germline CDR1 and CDR2 sequences are SGHDT and YYEEEE. Trimming took off 3 bases at V and 8 bases at J, with 21 bases between the two ends. The CDR3 protein is CASSSHGEPTRQQYF. Here the CDR3 DNA reads TGTGCCAGCAGCTCACACGGGGAACCTACGAGACAGCAGTACTTC.